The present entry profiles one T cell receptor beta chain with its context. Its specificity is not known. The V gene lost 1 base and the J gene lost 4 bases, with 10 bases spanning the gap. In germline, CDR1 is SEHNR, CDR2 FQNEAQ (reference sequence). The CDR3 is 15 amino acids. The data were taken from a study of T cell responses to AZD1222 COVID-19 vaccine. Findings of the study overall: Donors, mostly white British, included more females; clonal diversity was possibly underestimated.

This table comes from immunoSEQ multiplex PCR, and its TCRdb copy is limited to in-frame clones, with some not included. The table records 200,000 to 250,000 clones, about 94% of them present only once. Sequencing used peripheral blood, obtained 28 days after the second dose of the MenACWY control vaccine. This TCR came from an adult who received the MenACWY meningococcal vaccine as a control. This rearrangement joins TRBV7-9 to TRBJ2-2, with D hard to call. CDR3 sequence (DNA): TGTGCCAGCAGCTTAGGAGGTTCCTTCACCGGGGAGCTGTTTTTT. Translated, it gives CASSLGGSFTGELFF.